The 19 T cell receptor beta chains below come from one sample, sequenced in a study of blood T cell repertoires in COVID-19. This table comes from immunoSEQ multiplex PCR, and its TCRdb copy is limited to in-frame clones, with some not included. The sample lists 200,000 to 250,000 clones, approximately 90% seen once, with roughly a tenth in the top ten. Input material: peripheral blood. The receptors shown here come from a woman between 45 and 60 years old with COVID-19, enrolled during active disease.

This clone was counted only a few times. The V gene is TRBV28, the J gene TRBJ2-7; TRBD1 aligns across 7 bases. The germline CDR1 and CDR2 sequences are MDHEN and SYDVKM. Unmatched junction bases numbered 4, after V lost 5 bases and J lost 3 bases. This CDR3 is 13 amino acids long. Here the CDR3 DNA reads TGTGCCAGCAGTCAAGCAGGGGGCTACGAGCAGTACTTC. Its translation is CASSQAGGYEQYF.

The chain uses TRBV18 and TRBJ1-1; D is undetermined. V dropped 6 bases and J dropped 4 bases, with 21 bases sitting between them. Germline CDR1 is KGHSH and CDR2 is LQKENI. The CDR3 length is 16 residues. In DNA form, the CDR3 reads TGTGCCAGCTCTCAGGACTGGGTTCGTTTGGGCACTGAAGCTTTCTTT. Protein sequence: CASSQDWVRLGTEAFF.

The chain carries TRBV12-5 and TRBJ2-7, with TRBD1 as a possible D gene (6 bases). V lost 2 bases, J lost 2 bases, and 13 bases lay in between. The CDR3 sequence is 15 residues long. Germline CDR1 reads LGHNT; CDR2 reads FRNRAP. This chain's CDR3 is CASGLPEQGAYEQYV. For the CDR3, the DNA is TGTGCTAGTGGTTTGCCGGAACAGGGCGCCTACGAGCAGTACGTC.

V gene TRBV28 combines with J gene TRBJ1-5, with D uncertain. Trimming stripped 1 base from V and 7 bases from J, with 11 bases between. The CDR3 length is 14 residues. From germline, CDR1 is MDHEN and CDR2 SYDVKM. DNA of the CDR3: TGTGCCAGCAGTTTATACAGAGACGGACAGCCCCAGCATTTT. Amino acids: CASSLYRDGQPQHF.

The chain combines TRBV27 with TRBJ2-1; no clear D. Germline V lookup: CDR1 MNHEY, CDR2 SMNVEV (reference sequence). The ends were cut back, 6 bases at V and 0 bases at J, with 9 bases in the middle. The CDR3 consists of 14 residues. The CDR3 DNA reads TGTGCCAGCAGCCTCCGCAGCTCCTACAATGAGCAGTTCTTC. Its protein product is CASSLRSSYNEQFF.

J is TRBJ2-5 and V is TRBV11-2, with D maybe TRBD1 (5 bases). V was cut by 5 bases and J by 4 bases, with 14 bases left in between. The germline CDR1 and CDR2 sequences are SGHAT and FQNNGV. The CDR3 loop spans 14 amino acids. The CDR3: CASSRQRYGETQYF. Here the CDR3 DNA reads TGTGCCAGCAGCAGACAGCGATACGGAGAGACCCAGTACTTC. Supplemented by reference TRBV11-2 and TRBJ2-5, the full variable domain reads EAGVAQSPRYKIIEKRQSVAFWCNPISGHATLYWYQQILGQGPKLLIQFQNNGVVDDSQLPKDRFSAERLKGVDSTLKIQPAKLEDSAVYLCASSRQRYGETQYFGPGTRLLVL.

This chain uses TRBV21-1 with TRBJ2-7; the D segment call TRBD2 is taken from the table without a DNA check. TRBV21-1 is marked as a pseudogene. This CDR3 region has 16 residues. The CDR3 region has the DNA TGTGCCAGCAGCAAAGTGGAGCGGGGGCACTCCTACGAGCAGTACGTC. Residues: CASSKVERGHSYEQYV.

This clone was observed once. V is TRBV15 and J is TRBJ2-7; D is perhaps TRBD2 (7 bases). The CDR3 covers 15 residues. In germline, CDR1 is LNHNV, CDR2 YYDKDF (reference sequence). V lost 0 bases and J 5 bases, leaving 14 bases between the germline ends. The CDR3 loop reads CATSRDRWGGNEQYV. The CDR3 DNA is TGTGCCACCAGCAGAGATCGGTGGGGGGGCAACGAGCAGTACGTC.

This chain uses TRBV11-2 with TRBJ2-7; D is perhaps TRBD2 (5 bases). CDR3 length equals 13 residues. Looked up from germline, CDR1 is SGHAT and CDR2 is FQNNGV. V dropped 1 base and J dropped 4 bases, with 8 bases sitting between them. The CDR3 is CASSLVEGYEQYV. The CDR3 DNA reads as TGTGCCAGCAGCTTAGTAGAGGGTTACGAGCAGTACGTC.

V is TRBV11-2 and J is TRBJ2-2; TRBD2 matches 10 bases. The CDR3 length is 15 residues. Losses at the gene ends were 3 bases for V and 5 bases for J; bases not matched to a gene: 3. The germline V gene encodes CDR1 SGHAT and CDR2 FQNNGV. This CDR3 is CASSFTSGETGELFF. CDR3 sequence (DNA): TGTGCCAGCAGCTTTACTAGCGGGGAAACCGGGGAGCTGTTTTTT.

About this clone itself: A clone one base away is much larger, so this may be a read error. This same CDR3 is encoded by further DNA sequences in the sample. The genes are TRBV18 and TRBJ2-3; D gene unclear. Looked up from germline, CDR1 is KGHSH and CDR2 is LQKENI. The CDR3 is 12 amino acids. CDR3: CASSPLPDTQYF. The CDR3 nucleotides read TGTGCCAGTTCACCCCTTCCAGATACGCAGTATTTT.

The genes are TRBV28 and TRBJ1-1, with TRBD1 identical over 9 bases. The CDR3 is 15 residues long. V shed 5 bases and J 3 bases; nucleotides not matched to a gene: 7. The germline CDR1 and CDR2 sequences are MDHEN and SYDVKM. The CDR3 DNA reads as TGTGCCAGCAGTGGGACAGGGTTGATGGACACTGAAGCTTTCTTT. This gives the protein CASSGTGLMDTEAFF.

The rearrangement links TRBV19 to TRBJ1-2; D unclear. The CDR3 contains 13 residues. The germline CDR1 and CDR2 sequences are LNHDA and SQIVND (reference sequence). The V end lost 3 bases, the J end lost 6 bases, and 11 bases lay between the germline ends. For the CDR3, the DNA is TGTGCCAGTAGTATGGGTCAGGTTAATGGCTACACCTTC. This codes for CASSMGQVNGYTF.

The chain recombines TRBV21-1 with TRBJ2-3; TRBD2 is the table's D call, not checked against the DNA. TRBV21-1 has pseudogene status. This CDR3 spans 16 amino acids. CDR3 coding DNA: TGTGCCAGCAGCAAAGTGAGCGGCGCTAGCACAGATACGCAGTATTTT. The encoded protein is CASSKVSGASTDTQYF.

This sequence joins TRBV29-1 and TRBJ1-1, with a tentative D call TRBD1 (5 bases). In germline, CDR1 is SQVTM, CDR2 ANQGSEA. V lost 2 bases and J lost 1, with 11 bases in between. The CDR3 is 14 amino acids. CDR3 protein: CSVEQGGANTEAFF. The CDR3 region has the DNA TGCAGCGTTGAACAGGGTGGGGCGAACACTGAAGCTTTCTTT.

The chain combines TRBV5-4 with TRBJ2-5; 9 positions agree with TRBD1. The germline V gene has CDR1 SGHNT and CDR2 YYREEE (reference sequence). The J segment lost 2 bases and the V segment lost 0 bases, leaving 8 bases of the junction unmatched. This CDR3 has 17 residues. CDR3 bases: TGTGCCAGCAGCTTGGGGGGACAGGGAAGAGATCAAGAGACCCAGTACTTC. Amino acid sequence: CASSLGGQGRDQETQYF.

This sequence joins TRBV18 and TRBJ2-7, with TRBD1 matching 9 bases. CDR3 length: 15 amino acids. The trim removed 5 bases at V and 6 bases at J, leaving 11 bases unmatched. Germline-derived CDR1 and CDR2 are KGHSH and LQKENI. In DNA, the CDR3 is TGTGCCAGCTCAACTGGGACAGGGAGGTTGGGCGAGCAGTACTTC. As protein: CASSTGTGRLGEQYF.

The chain is built from TRBV5-8 and TRBJ1-1; D uncertain. Germline V gene sequence: CDR1 SGHTS, CDR2 YDEGEE. The CDR3 runs to 13 residues. V was cut by 7 bases and J by 9 bases, with 19 bases left in between. The CDR3 spells CASFLGAGGKAFF. CDR3 DNA: TGTGCCAGCTTCCTAGGTGCAGGAGGTAAAGCTTTCTTT. Complete variable domain (other parts from reference TRBV5-8 and TRBJ1-1): EAGVTQSPTHLIKTRGQQATLRCSPISGHTSVYWYQQALGLGLQFLLWYDEGEERNRGNFPPRFSGRQFPNYSSELNVNALELEDSALYLCASFLGAGGKAFFGQGTRLTVV.

The V and J genes are TRBV7-2 and TRBJ1-5; 9 nucleotides align to TRBD1. The germline CDR1 and CDR2 sequences are SGHTA and FQGNSA. J lost 6 bases, V lost 6 bases, and 9 bases had no gene match. The CDR3 is 15 residues long. CDR3 sequence: CASRVLGTGPQPQHF. In DNA, the CDR3 is TGTGCCAGCAGAGTCCTCGGGACAGGGCCTCAGCCCCAGCATTTT.